This T cell receptor beta chain was retrieved from a study of control samples from healthy donors and cancer patients. Germline assignment: CDR1 SGHTA and CDR2 FQGNSA. The V and J ends lost 5 bases and 7 bases respectively, with 24 bases between them. The CDR3 is made up of 18 amino acids. The method was immunoSEQ multiplex PCR; TCRdb's version includes in-frame clones alone and lacks a portion of them. The sample yields about 140,000 clones, about 90% seen once. The TCR sequence derives from a man younger than 35 in good health. The chain recombines TRBV7-2 with TRBJ1-6; tentatively, D is TRBD1 (5 bases). Sequenced sample: blood. The CDR3 sequence: CASSAQGDARRLNSPLHF. For the CDR3, the DNA is TGTGCCAGCAGCGCCCAGGGAGACGCGAGGAGGTTGAATTCACCCCTCCACTTT.